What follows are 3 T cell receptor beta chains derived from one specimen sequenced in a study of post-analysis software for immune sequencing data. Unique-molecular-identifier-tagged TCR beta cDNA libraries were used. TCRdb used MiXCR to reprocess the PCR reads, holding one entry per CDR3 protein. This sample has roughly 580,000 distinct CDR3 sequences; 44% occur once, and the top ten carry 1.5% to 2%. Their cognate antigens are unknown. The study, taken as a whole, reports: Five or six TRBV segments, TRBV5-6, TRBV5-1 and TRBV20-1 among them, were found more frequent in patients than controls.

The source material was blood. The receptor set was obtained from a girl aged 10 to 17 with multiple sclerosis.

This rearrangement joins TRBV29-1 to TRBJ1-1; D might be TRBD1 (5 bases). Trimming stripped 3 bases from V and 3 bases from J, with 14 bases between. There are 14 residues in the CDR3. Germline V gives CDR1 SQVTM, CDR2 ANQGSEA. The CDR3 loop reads CSVEPARVDTEAFF. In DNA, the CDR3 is TGCAGCGTTGAGCCCGCCAGGGTAGACACTGAAGCTTTCTTT.

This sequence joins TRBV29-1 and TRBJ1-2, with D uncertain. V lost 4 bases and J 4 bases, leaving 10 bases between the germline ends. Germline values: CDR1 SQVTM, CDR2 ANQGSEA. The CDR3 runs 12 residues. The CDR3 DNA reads TGCAGCGTTGGTGATGATCGCTATGGCTACACCTTC. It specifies CSVGDDRYGYTF.

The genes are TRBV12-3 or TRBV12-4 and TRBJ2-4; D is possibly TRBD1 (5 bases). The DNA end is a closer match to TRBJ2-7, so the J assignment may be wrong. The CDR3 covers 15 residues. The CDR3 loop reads CASSFRGLFSYEQYF. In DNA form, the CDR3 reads TGTGCCAGCAGTTTTAGGGGCCTTTTCTCCTACGAGCAGTACTTC.